A single sample is the source of the 13 T cell receptor beta chains below, sequenced in a study of CD8 T cells in ankylosing spondylitis. TCRdb called the 5' RACE reads again in MiXCR, with one record for every CDR3 protein. The table includes 150,000 or so distinct CDR3 sequences, about 16% detected once. The sample taken for sequencing was blood, either unsorted or a sorted T cell fraction (not recorded which). All receptors come from a male donor with ankylosing spondylitis or in good health (not recorded which).

Turning to this clonotype: The junction differs from germline at one of its ends, possibly a read error. J is TRBJ2-1 and V is TRBV7-2; no firm D call. This CDR3 is built from 12 residues. The V gene's germline CDR1 is SGHTA and CDR2 FQGNSA. The CDR3 here is CACSLVYNEQFF. Written as DNA, the CDR3 is TGTGCCTGCAGCTTAGTTTACAATGAGCAGTTCTTC.

The genes are TRBV28 and TRBJ2-2; D is tentatively TRBD1 or TRBD2 (5 bases each). Germline V gene sequence: CDR1 MDHEN, CDR2 SYDVKM. The V end was cut by 7 bases, the J end by 8 bases, with 20 bases between. The CDR3 runs 15 residues. The CDR3 nucleotides are TGTGCCAGCATCCCCTCGTTGGTGAGGGGTGGGGAGCTGTTTTTT. Translation gives CASIPSLVRGGELFF.

Many counts were recorded for this clonotype. The V gene is TRBV28, the J gene TRBJ2-2; 8 bases are a match to TRBD1. V trimming: 5 bases; J trimming: 0 bases; junction bases outside the gene matches: 8. In germline, CDR1 is MDHEN, CDR2 SYDVKM. This CDR3 is 17 amino acids long. DNA for the CDR3: TGTGCCAGCAGTGGAACGGGACAGGTCTCGAACACCGGGGAGCTGTTTTTT. As protein: CASSGTGQVSNTGELFF.

There are many counts of this clonotype. CDR3 loop: CASVDSYNEQFF. CDR3 coding DNA: TGTGCCAGCGTGGACTCGTACAATGAGCAGTTCTTC. The gene calls are TRBV18 and TRBJ2-1, with TRBD2 as a possible D gene (5 bases). V was cut by 8 bases and J by 4 bases, with 9 bases left in between. The CDR3 totals 12 residues. Germline V gene sequence: CDR1 KGHSH, CDR2 LQKENI.

The V and J genes are TRBV7-2 and TRBJ2-1, with D possibly matching TRBD2 (5 bases). The V gene's germline CDR1 is SGHTA and CDR2 FQGNSA. CDR3 length: 15 amino acids. Trimming took off 5 bases at V and 7 bases at J, with 18 bases between the two ends. The CDR3 nucleotides read TGTGCCAGCAGCCCCTCGAGGAGCGGATATAATGAGCAGTTCTTC. It specifies CASSPSRSGYNEQFF.

This clonotype appeared many times. This chain joins TRBV5-1 and TRBJ2-7; the match to TRBD2 covers 9 bases. The CDR3 has 15 amino acids. V shed 4 bases and J 5 bases; nucleotides not matched to a gene: 10. From germline, CDR1 is SGHRS and CDR2 YFSETQ. CDR3 nucleotide sequence: TGCGCCAGCAGCAACCGAGGCGGGAGGGCCGACGAGCAGTACTTC. Its protein product is CASSNRGGRADEQYF.

The chain recombines TRBV20-1 with TRBJ2-1; tentative D call: TRBD1 (6 bases). This CDR3 has 14 amino acids. Trimming took 3 bases from V and 4 from J, leaving 13 bases between them. The germline gives CDR1 DFQATT, CDR2 SNEGSKA (reference sequence). CDR3 sequence reads: CSASGYRAYNEQFF. The CDR3 DNA reads TGCAGTGCTAGCGGGTACAGGGCTTACAATGAGCAGTTCTTC.

This clonotype was seen at least ten times. The chain joins TRBV20-1 to TRBJ1-2; D remains ambiguous. Germline assignment: CDR1 DFQATT and CDR2 SNEGSKA (reference sequence). The CDR3 is 14 residues long. Trimming took off 3 bases at V and 1 base at J, with 12 bases between the two ends. The CDR3 region has the DNA TGCAGTGCTAGGACGTCACGAGATAACTATGGCTACACCTTC. It translates to CSARTSRDNYGYTF.

The gene calls are TRBV7-2 and TRBJ1-5; no clear D. Per the germline V gene, CDR1 is SGHTA and CDR2 is FQGNSA. V gave up 2 bases and J gave up 2 bases, with 10 bases separating them. CDR3 size: 15 residues. This CDR3 is CASSLMYSRNQPQHF. The CDR3, as DNA: TGTGCCAGCAGCTTAATGTACAGCCGCAATCAGCCCCAGCATTTT.

The chain combines TRBV6-5 with TRBJ1-2; the D gene is possibly TRBD1 (6 bases). Looked up from germline, CDR1 is MNHEY and CDR2 is SVGAGI. Trimming shortened V by 0 bases and J by 5 bases, and 7 bases separated the two germline ends. The CDR3 contains 13 residues. Here the CDR3 reads CASSYSGGYGYTF. The DNA of the CDR3 is TGTGCCAGCAGTTACTCAGGGGGATATGGCTACACCTTC.

The sample holds a few counts of this clonotype. The chain is built from TRBV7-9 and TRBJ1-5; TRBD1 might be the D (5 bases). V lost 1 base, J lost 4 bases, and 11 bases lay in between. Germline V gene sequence: CDR1 SEHNR, CDR2 FQNEAQ (reference sequence). The CDR3 is made up of 15 amino acids. CDR3 sequence (DNA): TGTGCCAGCAGCTTAGGTTCGGCAGGGAATCAGCCCCAGCATTTT. Encoded protein: CASSLGSAGNQPQHF.

This clonotype was observed a handful of times. The chain links TRBV7-3 to TRBJ1-1, with D possibly TRBD1 on 5 matching bases. This CDR3 spans 13 amino acids. V lost 5 bases and J 4 bases, leaving 11 bases between the germline ends. Germline loops: CDR1 SGHTA, CDR2 FQGTGA. CDR3 loop: CASSPQATTEAFF. DNA of the CDR3: TGTGCCAGCAGCCCACAGGCTACCACTGAAGCTTTCTTT.

Ten or more counts support this clonotype. The CDR3 region is CASSFPTSGGETQYF. Here the CDR3 DNA reads TGCGCCAGCAGCTTCCCGACTAGCGGCGGGGAGACCCAGTACTTC. The rearrangement links TRBV5-1 to TRBJ2-5; 9 bases map to TRBD2. This CDR3 contains 15 residues. The ends lost 2 bases at V and 5 bases at J; junction bases unmatched: 7. The V gene's germline CDR1 is SGHRS and CDR2 YFSETQ.